The 11 T cell receptor beta chains given below trace back to one sample, sequenced in a study of blood T cell repertoires in COVID-19. Clones were sequenced by immunoSEQ multiplex PCR, and TCRdb holds only the in-frame ones, with some missing. This repertoire shows roughly 230,000 clones, about nine tenths found once; its top ten account for 3.5% to 4%. The sample comprised PBMCs or T cells enriched from blood (not recorded which). Receptors were obtained from a woman in her thirties with acute COVID-19.

The chain carries TRBV6-5 and TRBJ2-3, with 9 positions matching TRBD2. Germline V gene lookup returns CDR1 MNHEY and CDR2 SVGAGI. After removal of 2 bases from V and 7 bases from J, the junction contained 4 bases not matched to a gene. The CDR3 extends over 14 amino acids. In nucleotides, the CDR3 is TGTGCCAGCAGTTACGTAGCGGGGGAGAATACGCAGTATTTT. Encoded protein: CASSYVAGENTQYF.

The J gene is TRBJ2-2, the V gene TRBV27, with 11 bases fitting TRBD2. The CDR3 runs 16 residues. Germline-derived CDR1 and CDR2 are MNHEY and SMNVEV (reference sequence). V trimming: 6 bases; J trimming: 7 bases; junction bases outside the gene matches: 10. CDR3 residues: CASREGLAADIGELFF. The CDR3 nucleotides are TGTGCCAGCAGAGAGGGACTAGCGGCGGACATCGGGGAGCTGTTTTTT.

The rearrangement links TRBV7-3 to TRBJ2-1; TRBD2 might be the D (7 bases). Trimming took 2 bases from V and 8 from J, leaving 16 bases between them. This CDR3 has 15 amino acids. Looked up from germline, CDR1 is SGHTA and CDR2 is FQGTGA. The CDR3 DNA reads as TGTGCCAGCAGCTTACTCGGCGGGGGCCCTGATGAGCAGTTCTTC. The encoded protein is CASSLLGGGPDEQFF.

The rearrangement uses TRBV6-6 and TRBJ1-1; 7 bases match TRBD1. With V trimmed by 10 bases and J by 3 bases, 11 bases remained unmatched. The CDR3 consists of 14 residues. Germline V gives CDR1 MNHNY, CDR2 SVGAGI (reference sequence). The DNA of the CDR3 is TGTGCCACCGCTCCCAGGGGGGCTGACACTGAAGCTTTCTTT. Its protein is CATAPRGADTEAFF.

The V call is TRBV19, the J call TRBJ1-5; 9 positions match TRBD1. This CDR3 is built from 14 residues. V lost 6 bases to trimming and J lost 5 bases; unmatched junction nucleotides: 5. From germline, CDR1 is LNHDA and CDR2 SQIVND (reference sequence). Here the CDR3 DNA reads TGTGCCAGTAGCCTACGGACAGGGGATCAGCCCCAGCATTTT. Its protein is CASSLRTGDQPQHF.

The rearrangement uses TRBV4-1 and TRBJ2-3; 7 nucleotides agree with TRBD2. The CDR3 has 16 residues. With V trimmed by 8 bases and J by 0 bases, 11 bases remained unmatched. Germline loops: CDR1 MGHRA, CDR2 YSYEKL. The CDR3 loop reads CASRYSGGLSTDTQYF. The CDR3 DNA follows: TGCGCCAGCCGTTACTCGGGAGGACTTAGCACAGATACGCAGTATTTT.

This chain uses TRBV4-3 with TRBJ1-6; 7 positions agree with TRBD1. With V trimmed by 5 bases and J by 0 bases, 7 bases remained unmatched. Per germline, CDR1 LGHNA and CDR2 YSLEER. CDR3 length: 17 residues. Here the CDR3 DNA reads TGCGCCAGCAGCTTTACCCCAGGGGGCTCCTATAATTCACCCCTCCACTTT. Amino acid sequence: CASSFTPGGSYNSPLHF.

This rearrangement joins TRBV11-2 to TRBJ1-5, with a possible D match to TRBD1 (6 bases). The V gene's germline CDR1 is SGHAT and CDR2 FQNNGV. The V end was cut by 5 bases, the J end by 4 bases, with 12 bases between. CDR3 size: 14 residues. The CDR3 loop reads CASSPGQINQPQHF. The CDR3 DNA follows: TGTGCCAGCAGCCCGGGACAAATTAATCAGCCCCAGCATTTT.

J is TRBJ1-1 and V is TRBV14; TRBD1 is a possible D gene (6 bases). V lost 5 bases and J lost 0, with 10 bases in between. Germline loops: CDR1 SGHDN, CDR2 FVKESK. The CDR3 extends over 14 amino acids. The CDR3 coding sequence is TGTGCCAGCAGCAACTGGACAGTGAACACTGAAGCTTTCTTT. As protein: CASSNWTVNTEAFF.

This clone was seen more than once but under ten times. The chain links TRBV3-1 (or the pseudogene TRBV3-2) to TRBJ2-2, with D possibly matching TRBD1 (6 bases). Trimming stripped 5 bases from V and 4 bases from J, with 14 bases between. The CDR3 runs 15 residues. The germline V gene encodes CDR1 LGHDT and CDR2 YNNKEL (reference sequence). The CDR3 here is CASSRQGSVTGELFF. The CDR3 region has the DNA TGTGCCAGCAGCAGGCAGGGGTCCGTCACCGGGGAGCTGTTTTTT.

V gene TRBV7-8 combines with J gene TRBJ1-5; 7 nucleotides align to TRBD1. CDR3 length equals 16 residues. J gave up 0 bases and V 5 bases, and 7 bases lay outside the gene matches. CDR1 and CDR2 (germline): SGHVS, FQNEAQ. The CDR3 sequence is CASSGNRGYSNQPQHF. The CDR3 DNA sequence: TGTGCCAGCAGCGGAAACAGGGGCTATAGCAATCAGCCCCAGCATTTT.